This TCR beta chain was found in a study of long-term antiretroviral therapy in people with HIV. This clone was found once. No antigen is known for it. Study-wide findings and caveats: In samples taken after ART, diversity increased but remained below transplant donor control levels. Control repertoires displayed wider CDR3 length ranges than the HIV repertoires.

CDR1 is MDHEN, CDR2 SYDVKM, per germline. This CDR3 is 15 amino acids long. Between the trimmed V and J ends, which lost 2 bases and 14 bases, there was a span of 22 bases. Researchers report immunoSEQ v3.0 was run at survey level. Sequencing efforts were directed toward roughly 40,000-55,000 T-cell genomes per sample. Profiled with immunoSEQ multiplex PCR; TCRdb holds only in-frame clones, not every one. The table shows more than 20,000 clones, with 75% to 90% occurring only once. The receptor was derived from a woman in her thirties or forties with HIV. This specimen was unsorted PBMCs, taken 1.2 years after starting antiretroviral therapy. The chain joins TRBV28 to TRBJ2-1, with unresolved D. The DNA of the CDR3 is TGTGCCAGCAGTTTACCAGTCGTATCCAGAGGCTCGGAGTTCTTC. Its protein product is CASSLPVVSRGSEFF. Filled out from reference TRBV28 and TRBJ2-1, the complete variable domain reads DVKVTQSSRYLVKRTGEKVFLECVQDMDHENMFWYRQDPGLGLRLIYFSYDVKMKEKGDIPEGYSVSREKKERFSLILESASTNQTSMYLCASSLPVVSRGSEFFGPGTRLTVL.